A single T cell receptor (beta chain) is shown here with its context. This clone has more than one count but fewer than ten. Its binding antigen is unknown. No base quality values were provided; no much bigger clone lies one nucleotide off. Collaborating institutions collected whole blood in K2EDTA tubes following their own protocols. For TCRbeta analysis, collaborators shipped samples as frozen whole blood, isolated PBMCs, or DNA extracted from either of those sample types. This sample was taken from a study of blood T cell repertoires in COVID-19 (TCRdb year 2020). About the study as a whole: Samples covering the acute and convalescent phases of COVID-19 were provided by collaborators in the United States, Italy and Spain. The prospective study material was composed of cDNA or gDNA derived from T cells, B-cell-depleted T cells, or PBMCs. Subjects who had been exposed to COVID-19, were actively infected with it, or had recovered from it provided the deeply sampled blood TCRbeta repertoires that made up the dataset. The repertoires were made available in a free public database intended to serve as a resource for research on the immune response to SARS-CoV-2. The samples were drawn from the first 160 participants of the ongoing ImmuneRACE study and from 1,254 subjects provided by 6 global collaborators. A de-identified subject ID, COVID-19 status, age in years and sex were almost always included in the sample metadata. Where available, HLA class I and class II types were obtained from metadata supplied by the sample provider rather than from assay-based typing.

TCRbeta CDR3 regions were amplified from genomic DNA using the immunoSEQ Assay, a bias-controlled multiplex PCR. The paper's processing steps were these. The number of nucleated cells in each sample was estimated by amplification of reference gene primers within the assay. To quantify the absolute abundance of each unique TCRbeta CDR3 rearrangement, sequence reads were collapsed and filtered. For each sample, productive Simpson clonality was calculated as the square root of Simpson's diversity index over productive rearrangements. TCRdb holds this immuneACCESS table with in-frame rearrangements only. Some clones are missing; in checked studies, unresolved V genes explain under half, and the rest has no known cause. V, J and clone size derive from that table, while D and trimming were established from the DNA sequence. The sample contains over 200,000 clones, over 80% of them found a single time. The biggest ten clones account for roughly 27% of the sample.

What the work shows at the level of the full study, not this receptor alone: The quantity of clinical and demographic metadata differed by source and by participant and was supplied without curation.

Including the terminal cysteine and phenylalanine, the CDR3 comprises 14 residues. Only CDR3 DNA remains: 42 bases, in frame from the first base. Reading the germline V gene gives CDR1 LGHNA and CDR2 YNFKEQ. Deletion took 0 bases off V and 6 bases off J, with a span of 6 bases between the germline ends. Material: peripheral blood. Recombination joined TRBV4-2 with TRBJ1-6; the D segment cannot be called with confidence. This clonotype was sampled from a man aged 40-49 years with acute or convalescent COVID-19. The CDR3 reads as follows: CASSQDPRNSPLHF. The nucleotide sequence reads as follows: TGTGCCAGCAGCCAAGATCCGCGTAATTCACCCCTCCACTTT.